One sample yielded the 11 T cell receptor beta chains listed below, sequenced in a study of shared clonotypes between healthy human individuals. Produced via immunoSEQ multiplex PCR; TCRdb's table is partial and in-frame only. The sample carries 2,500,000 or so clones, 93% recorded once. Sequencing was performed on naive CD4+ T cells from PBMCs. As for subset: CD45RA+ positively selected. The receptors originated from a man younger than 30 in good health. Some clones in this sample may be carry-over from other donors' samples.

This rearrangement joins TRBV19 to TRBJ1-2; maybe TRBD1 (5 bases). Trimming shortened V by 7 bases and J by 0 bases, and 15 bases separated the two germline ends. The CDR3 runs 15 residues. Germline V gene lookup returns CDR1 LNHDA and CDR2 SQIVND (reference sequence). The CDR3 protein is CASIPRVGPNYGYTF. The CDR3 nucleotides are TGTGCCAGTATCCCCCGGGTGGGACCTAACTATGGCTACACCTTC.

On this clone: Other DNA sequences from this sample encode an identical CDR3 as well. This chain uses TRBV7-2 with TRBJ2-5; unclear D gene. Germline V gene sequence: CDR1 SGHTA, CDR2 FQGNSA. V gave up 5 bases and J gave up 2 bases, with 9 bases separating them. CDR3 length equals 13 residues. CDR3 nucleotides: TGTGCCAGCAGCCTGCAGGTACAAGAGACCCAGTACTTC. Translating gives CASSLQVQETQYF. The complete variable domain, with remaining parts taken from reference TRBV7-2 and TRBJ2-5, reads GAGVSQSPSNKVTEKGKDVELRCDPISGHTALYWYRQSLGQGLEFLIYFQGNSAPDKSGLPSDRFSAERTGGSVSTLTIQRTQQEDSAVYLCASSLQVQETQYFGPGTRLLVL.

This chain uses TRBV27 with TRBJ2-2; TRBD2 agrees at 13 bases. The CDR3 covers 16 residues. The ends lost 5 bases at V and 4 bases at J; junction bases unmatched: 4. Germline lookup yields CDR1 MNHEY and CDR2 SMNVEV (reference sequence). CDR3 DNA: TGTGCCAGCAGTATACTAGCGGGAGGGGGCACCGGGGAGCTGTTTTTT. As protein: CASSILAGGGTGELFF.

The CDR3 DNA reads as TGTGCCAGCAGCGTAGAACAGCAGCACACTGAAGCTTTCTTT. Its translation: CASSVEQQHTEAFF. The chain has TRBV9 and TRBJ1-1; D remains ambiguous. The CDR3 has 14 residues. With 0 bases removed from V and 3 bases from J, the gap between germline ends came to 9 bases. Germline assignment: CDR1 SGDLS and CDR2 YYNGEE.

V gene TRBV5-1 combines with J gene TRBJ2-7; TRBD1 is a possible D gene (5 bases). V was cut by 0 bases and J by 7 bases, with 11 bases left in between. The CDR3 has 13 amino acids. Germline-derived CDR1 and CDR2 are SGHRS and YFSETQ. CDR3 DNA sequence: TGCGCCAGCAGCTTGGCCAGGGTAGGGGAGCAGTACTTC. This gives the protein CASSLARVGEQYF.

CDR3 sequence (DNA): TGCGCCAGCAGCAGGGCGGACGGAGAGACCCAGTACTTC. Its translation: CASSRADGETQYF. The gene calls are TRBV5-1 and TRBJ2-5, with D unresolved. With 4 bases removed from V and 4 bases from J, the gap between germline ends came to 11 bases. Germline V CDR1 and CDR2: SGHRS, YFSETQ. The CDR3 has 13 residues.

In this sample, this clone turned up once. The CDR3 coding sequence is TGTGCCAGCAGCTTAACAGCAGGACAGCTTTATGGCTACACCTTC. It translates to CASSLTAGQLYGYTF. The V gene is TRBV7-9, the J gene TRBJ1-2, with D perhaps TRBD1 (6 bases). The CDR3 spans 15 residues. The V gene's germline CDR1 is SEHNR and CDR2 FQNEAQ (reference sequence). V lost 2 bases and J lost 5, with 15 bases in between.

V usage is TRBV5-1 and J usage is TRBJ2-7; no reliable D call. This CDR3 spans 15 amino acids. From germline, CDR1 is SGHRS and CDR2 YFSETQ. Trimming pared 0 bases from V and 7 bases from J, leaving 17 bases between. In DNA, the CDR3 is TGCGCCAGCAGCTTGGACCCCGGATCCTCGGAGGAGCAGTACTTC. It yields the protein CASSLDPGSSEEQYF.

V gene TRBV9 combines with J gene TRBJ2-7, with no clear D. The CDR3 has 14 residues. Between the trimmed V and J ends, which lost 0 bases and 3 bases, there was a span of 10 bases. Per the germline V gene, CDR1 is SGDLS and CDR2 is YYNGEE. Here the CDR3 reads CASSVEAHSYEQYF. The CDR3 coding sequence is TGTGCCAGCAGCGTAGAAGCCCACAGCTACGAGCAGTACTTC.

The chain is built from TRBV5-4 and TRBJ2-7, with 9 bases identical to TRBD1. CDR1 and CDR2 from the germline V gene are SGHNT and YYREEE (reference sequence). CDR3 length: 14 amino acids. V gave up 2 bases and J gave up 7 bases; unmatched junction bases: 7. CDR3 region: CASSFRQGVGEQYF. CDR3 nucleotide sequence: TGTGCCAGCAGCTTTCGACAGGGGGTGGGGGAGCAGTACTTC.

This chain links TRBV7-2 with TRBJ1-4; 7 nucleotides agree with TRBD1. CDR3 size: 14 residues. J lost 4 bases, V lost 4 bases, and 3 bases had no gene match. Germline CDR1 reads SGHTA; CDR2 reads FQGNSA. CDR3 nucleotide sequence: TGTGCCAGCAGCTCCAGGGGGGGTAATGAAAAACTGTTTTTT. Translating it yields CASSSRGGNEKLFF.